This T cell receptor beta chain was captured in a study of shared clonotypes between healthy human individuals. Deep level was the assay's run setting. Only in-frame clones appear in the TCRdb table, and some are missing; sequencing was by immunoSEQ multiplex PCR. This sample has 1 million to 1.2 million clones, with around 77% found just once. CD4+ cells yielded CD45RA+ naive and CD45RA-negative memory subsets. Germline V gives CDR1 GTSNPN, CDR2 SVGIG (reference sequence). The V and J ends lost 2 bases and 9 bases, in that order; junction bases with no gene match: 7. The CDR3 sequence is 13 residues long. A note on this clone: What it binds is not known.

General study findings and limits: With few donors, the genetic and exposure-history diversity represented was limited. Read depth was anticipated to influence clonotype sharing among donors.

Sequencing was done on a sample of memory CD4+ T cells from PBMCs. Indicated subset: CD45RA-negative fraction. The TCR was taken from a man between 18 and 35 years old in good health. Some clones in this sample may be carry-over from other donors' samples. The genes are TRBV30 and TRBJ2-1, with TRBD1 identical over 7 bases. CDR3 bases: TGTGCCTGGAGTCACAGGGGCTCGGGTGAGCAGTTCTTC. The encoded protein is CAWSHRGSGEQFF.